This T cell receptor beta chain is from a study of blood T cell repertoires in COVID-19. Looking at the study overall: Researchers got acute and convalescent COVID-19 samples from the United States, Italy and Spain. The cDNA or gDNA used as material had been derived from T cells, B-cell-depleted T cells, or PBMCs.

In the authors' workflow: Amplifying reference gene primers gave estimates of nucleated cell counts. Sequencing was performed with immunoSEQ multiplex PCR; in TCRdb, only in-frame clones are kept and a portion is missing. That table furnishes V, J and clone size, whereas the DNA furnished D and trimming. The sample has tens of thousands of clones; approximately 80% are singletons. The CDR3 loop spans 14 amino acids. In germline, CDR1 is SGHNT, CDR2 YENEEA. V was cut by 0 bases and J by 3 bases, with 8 bases left in between. What was sequenced was peripheral blood. The V and J genes are TRBV11-3 and TRBJ1-1, with D unresolved. The sequence was collected from a man in his forties or fifties with active COVID-19. The CDR3 bases are TGTGCCAGCAGCTTAGAATCACGCGACACTGAAGCTTTCTTT. It codes for CASSLESRDTEAFF. Full variable domain (outside the CDR3, taken from reference TRBV11-3 and TRBJ1-1): EAGVVQSPRYKIIEKKQPVAFWCNPISGHNTLYWYLQNLGQGPELLIRYENEEAVDDSQLPKDRFSAERLKGVDSTLKIQPAELGDSAVYLCASSLESRDTEAFFGQGTRLTVV.